This T cell receptor (beta chain) was retrieved from a study of early stage breast cancer tumors. Study-wide background: Samples were sequenced at approximately 9-fold average coverage.

This CDR3 spans 14 amino acids. Trimming left V 3 bases short and J 1 base short, with 8 bases between. Germline V gene sequence: CDR1 LNHDA, CDR2 SQIVND (reference sequence). Notes on the study in general: Enriched TCRB sequences shared across patients were mostly commonly generated sequences.

On this clone itself: Its cognate antigen is unknown.

Each sample had two DNA replicates, 0.5 ug blood or roughly 1.4 ug tissue. The method was immunoSEQ multiplex PCR; TCRdb's version includes in-frame clones alone and lacks a portion of them. This sample has some 28,000 clones, with around 50% found just once. Material for sequencing was breast tumor tissue. The V and J genes are TRBV19 and TRBJ2-3; D could derive from TRBD1 or TRBD2 (5 bases each). This receptor was identified in a person aged 50-59 years with breast cancer. The CDR3 protein is CASSMGTRTDTQYF. CDR3 bases: TGTGCCAGTAGTATGGGGACCCGCACAGATACGCAGTATTTT.